The next 23 T cell receptor beta chains were all read from a single sample in a study of lymphopenia after photon versus proton radiotherapy. Libraries were prepared by immunoSEQ multiplex PCR; TCRdb keeps only in-frame clonotypes and omits some of them. The table shows 50,000 to 75,000 clones, with around 88% occurring only once. Sequenced material: peripheral blood, taken from a patient treated with photon-based radiotherapy. Receptors were obtained from a man between 40 and 49 years old with gastric cancer.

Worth noting for this clone: At the DNA level, this CDR3 is encoded by other sequences in the same sample as well. The chain combines TRBV15 with TRBJ2-3; D gene uncertain. The CDR3 contains 12 residues. V was trimmed by 0 bases and J by 2 bases, leaving 0 bases between them. Germline CDR1 is LNHNV and CDR2 is YYDKDF (reference sequence). The CDR3, as DNA: TGTGCCACCAGCAGAGACACAGATACGCAGTATTTT. Translating it yields CATSRDTDTQYF.

The V and J genes are TRBV4-3 and TRBJ2-1; D tentatively fits TRBD1 or TRBD2 (5 bases each). Germline V gives CDR1 LGHNA, CDR2 YSLEER. Trimming pared 0 bases from V and 4 bases from J, leaving 13 bases between. There are 16 residues in the CDR3. CDR3 region: CASSQDQGRKYNEQFF. CDR3 sequence (DNA): TGCGCCAGCAGCCAAGATCAGGGACGCAAATACAATGAGCAGTTCTTC.

The rearrangement links TRBV19 to TRBJ2-1; D is possibly TRBD1 (7 bases). V was pared by 7 bases and J by 3 bases, with 16 bases between. CDR1 and CDR2 (germline): LNHDA, SQIVND (reference sequence). The CDR3 is 15 amino acids. This CDR3 is CASTATGTYYNEQFF. The CDR3 DNA reads as TGTGCCAGTACCGCGACAGGGACTTACTACAATGAGCAGTTCTTC.

This CDR3 is CASSVRQQRDGYTF. CDR3 coding DNA: TGTGCCAGCAGCGTAAGACAACAGCGAGATGGCTACACCTTC. V usage is TRBV11-1 and J usage is TRBJ1-2; D is unresolved. Germline V gene sequence: CDR1 SGHAT, CDR2 FQDESV (reference sequence). Trimming removed 5 bases from V and 6 bases from J, with 16 bases in between. This CDR3 comprises 14 residues.

The rearrangement links TRBV4-3 to TRBJ2-2; D call uncertain. The CDR3 totals 16 residues. Trimming removed 0 bases from V and 2 bases from J, with 10 bases in between. In germline, CDR1 is LGHNA, CDR2 YSLEER. In nucleotides, the CDR3 is TGCGCCAGCAGCCAAGACCTAGGGATCAACACCGGGGAGCTGTTTTTT. It specifies CASSQDLGINTGELFF.

The V gene is TRBV4-3, the J gene TRBJ1-2; D is unresolved. The V end lost 1 base, the J end lost 0 bases, and 9 bases lay between the germline ends. Germline CDR1 and CDR2: LGHNA and YSLEER. This CDR3 comprises 15 residues. The CDR3 nucleotides are TGCGCCAGCAGCCAAGCAGGTCAGACTAACTATGGCTACACCTTC. Protein sequence: CASSQAGQTNYGYTF.

This sequence joins TRBV5-1 and TRBJ2-5; a possible D gene is TRBD1 (5 bases). The closer fit of TRBJ2-7 to the DNA end suggests the J call may be wrong. There are 15 residues in the CDR3. From germline, CDR1 is SGHRS and CDR2 YFSETQ. This chain's CDR3 is CASSLIAPQGYEQYF. Here the CDR3 DNA reads TGCGCCAGCAGCTTGATAGCACCTCAGGGTTACGAGCAGTACTTC.

The V gene is TRBV7-9, the J gene TRBJ2-7, with 8 bases that match TRBD1. The CDR3 is 15 amino acids. Looked up from germline, CDR1 is SEHNR and CDR2 is FQNEAQ (reference sequence). Trimming took 1 base from V and 3 from J; bases not matched to a gene: 5. CDR3 bases: TGTGCCAGCAGCTTAGGCCAGGGGGCGCGCTACGAGCAGTACTTC. Its protein is CASSLGQGARYEQYF.

The J gene is TRBJ2-5, the V gene TRBV9; no definite D call. The CDR3 has 14 amino acids. Germline V gives CDR1 SGDLS, CDR2 YYNGEE. V was clipped by 0 bases and J by 2 bases, with 8 bases between them. CDR3 sequence (DNA): TGTGCCAGCAGCGTAGCTTCGTCTCAAGAGACCCAGTACTTC. It encodes CASSVASSQETQYF.

The chain joins TRBV7-3 to TRBJ2-6, with D possibly TRBD2 on 6 matching bases. Per the germline V gene, CDR1 is SGHTA and CDR2 is FQGTGA. V gave up 5 bases and J gave up 4 bases, with 9 bases separating them. The CDR3 extends over 14 amino acids. DNA for the CDR3: TGTGCCAGCAGCCGGGGGACGGGGGCCAACGTCCTGACTTTC. Protein product: CASSRGTGANVLTF.

The chain employs TRBV9 and TRBJ2-3; 7 bases agree with TRBD2. CDR1 is SGDLS, CDR2 YYNGEE, per germline. The CDR3 is 16 amino acids. J lost 2 bases, V lost 4 bases, and 10 bases had no gene match. The CDR3 DNA reads as TGTGCCAGCAGCCCCCGTGCGGGAGCACCCACAGATACGCAGTATTTT. Translating it yields CASSPRAGAPTDTQYF.

The rearrangement joins TRBV4-3 to TRBJ1-1, with D perhaps TRBD1 (6 bases). Deletions cut 4 bases from V and 5 bases from J, with 11 bases between. The CDR3 spans 13 residues. Germline V gives CDR1 LGHNA, CDR2 YSLEER. The CDR3 DNA sequence: TGCGCCAGCAGCCGCAGGGGCGGTACTGAAGCTTTCTTT. Translating it yields CASSRRGGTEAFF.

The chain couples TRBV6-5 to TRBJ1-1, with D uncertain. Germline V gene lookup returns CDR1 MNHEY and CDR2 SVGAGI. This CDR3 has 13 amino acids. Trimming removed 0 bases from V and 3 bases from J, with 5 bases in between. The CDR3 coding sequence is TGTGCCAGCAGTTACTCCCTATACACTGAAGCTTTCTTT. Translation: CASSYSLYTEAFF.

The chain carries TRBV19 and TRBJ1-2; 8 bases map to TRBD1. Germline values: CDR1 LNHDA, CDR2 SQIVND (reference sequence). The CDR3 is 14 amino acids. The junction had 8 bases not matched to a gene; V was cut back by 7 bases and J by 4 bases. DNA of the CDR3: TGTGCCAGTACCCCGACAGGGGCACTCTATGGCTACACCTTC. It yields the protein CASTPTGALYGYTF.

This clone was seen just once. The chain recombines TRBV7-2 with TRBJ1-4, with TRBD1 matching over 8 bases. Germline assignment: CDR1 SGHTA and CDR2 FQGNSA. This CDR3 region has 15 residues. Trimming at V came to 3 bases and at J to 4 bases, leaving 4 bases not matched to a gene. The CDR3 nucleotides are TGTGCCAGCAGCTTGCAGGGGGCCCTTAATGAAAAACTGTTTTTT. Translated: CASSLQGALNEKLFF.

The chain joins TRBV19 to TRBJ1-5; D gene ambiguous. V lost 7 bases and J lost 4, with 11 bases in between. The length of the CDR3 is 13 residues. Germline V lookup: CDR1 LNHDA, CDR2 SQIVND (reference sequence). This CDR3 reads CASTKGGNQPQHF. CDR3 coding DNA: TGTGCCAGTACTAAGGGCGGGAATCAGCCCCAGCATTTT.

The chain couples TRBV4-2 to TRBJ1-6; TRBD1 matches 8 bases. V lost 0 bases, J lost 0 bases, and 4 bases stayed unmatched. Germline assignment: CDR1 LGHNA and CDR2 YNFKEQ. The CDR3 spans 18 residues. CDR3 in DNA: TGTGCCAGCAGCCAAGATCCACAGGGGGTCTCCTATAATTCACCCCTCCACTTT. Translating it yields CASSQDPQGVSYNSPLHF.

V is TRBV4-1 and J is TRBJ1-2; the match to TRBD1 covers 10 bases. The CDR3 covers 15 residues. The germline V gene encodes CDR1 MGHRA and CDR2 YSYEKL. V lost 5 bases and J lost 6; bases outside the gene matches: 9. This CDR3 is CASSYPGQGRHGYTF. CDR3 bases: TGCGCCAGCAGCTATCCGGGACAGGGGCGGCATGGCTACACCTTC.

V and J are TRBV20-1 and TRBJ1-3, with D unresolved. This CDR3 has 11 amino acids. Germline CDR1 and CDR2: DFQATT and SNEGSKA (reference sequence). V was pared by 5 bases and J by 4 bases, with 6 bases between. CDR3 amino acids: CSARRGNTIYF. The CDR3 nucleotides read TGCAGTGCTCGCCGGGGAAACACCATATATTTT.

The gene calls are TRBV7-6 and TRBJ1-2; 9 bases map to TRBD1. Germline loops: CDR1 SGHVS, CDR2 FNYEAQ. The CDR3 runs 15 residues. The trim removed 5 bases at V and 11 bases at J, leaving 15 bases unmatched. CDR3 region: CASSLSSGTGIRYTF. DNA of the CDR3: TGTGCCAGCAGCCTCTCGTCCGGGACAGGGATTAGGTACACCTTC.

This clone was counted between two and nine times. V is TRBV29-1 and J is TRBJ1-6; a possible D gene is TRBD1 (6 bases). V was clipped by 6 bases and J by 7 bases, with 13 bases between them. The CDR3 covers 13 residues. Germline loops: CDR1 SQVTM, CDR2 ANQGSEA. CDR3 amino acids: CSVSTGLNSPLHF. The DNA of the CDR3 is TGCAGCGTATCGACAGGATTAAATTCACCCCTCCACTTT.

V is TRBV5-6 and J is TRBJ2-7, with 7 bases aligning to TRBD1. CDR1 and CDR2 (germline): SGHDT, YYEEEE. The V and J ends lost 3 bases and 3 bases, in that order; junction bases with no gene match: 6. The CDR3 length is 14 residues. Written as DNA, the CDR3 is TGTGCCAGCAGCTCCGGGACAGTATACTACGAGCAGTACTTC. Its translation: CASSSGTVYYEQYF.

This clone was found a few times. The chain is built from TRBV2 and TRBJ1-2, with unresolved D. Trimming stripped 2 bases from V and 5 bases from J, with 6 bases between. The CDR3 consists of 12 residues. CDR1 SNHLY and CDR2 FYNNEI come from the germline V gene. The CDR3 protein is CASSESGYGYTF. The CDR3 coding sequence is TGTGCCAGCAGTGAATCTGGGTATGGCTACACCTTC.